This T cell receptor (beta chain) originates from a study of blood T cell repertoires in COVID-19. The overall study: COVID-19 samples, acute and convalescent, were from the United States, Italy and Spain. The analysed material was cDNA or gDNA that came from T cells, B-cell-depleted T cells, or PBMCs.

The table came from immunoSEQ multiplex PCR; TCRdb's copy has only in-frame clones and leaves some out. The sample consists of under 250,000 clones, roughly four fifths of them appearing once. This clone was detected once. Between the trimmed V and J ends, which lost 4 bases and 5 bases, there was a span of 9 bases. Germline V CDR1 and CDR2: SEHNR, FQNEAQ (reference sequence). The CDR3 is made up of 12 amino acids. The rearrangement uses TRBV7-9 and TRBJ2-7, with D perhaps matching TRBD1 (6 bases). The TCR sequence derives from a man aged 45-60 years with acute or convalescent COVID-19. Sample: peripheral blood. The CDR3 nucleotides are TGTGCCAGCAGCTCGACAGGTCACGAGCAGTACTTC. Translated, it gives CASSSTGHEQYF.